The TCR beta chain under discussion was sequenced for a study of blood T cell repertoires in COVID-19 (dated by TCRdb to 2020 to 2022). Broadly, across the study: Collaborator samples came from the United States, Italy and Spain and covered acute and convalescent phases of COVID-19. The material from the prospective study consisted of cDNA or gDNA derived from T cells, B-cell-depleted T cells, or PBMCs. Deeply sampled blood TCRbeta repertoires from subjects exposed to, actively infected with, or recovered from COVID-19 were included in the dataset. The repertoires were released in a freely available public database intended as a resource for research on the immune response to SARS-CoV-2. Samples were obtained from the ongoing ImmuneRACE study (first 160 participants) and from approximately 1,200 subjects provided by 6 global collaborators. A de-identified subject ID, COVID-19 status, age in years and sex were almost always included in the sample metadata. Where available, HLA class I and class II types were taken from metadata supplied by the sample provider and were not determined by assay-based typing. Paper-wide results and their limitations: Clinical and demographic metadata were provided uncurated, with the amount varying by source and participant.

TCRbeta CDR3 regions were amplified from genomic DNA by means of the immunoSEQ Assay, a bias-controlled multiplex PCR. In the authors' own workflow: Within the assay, amplification of reference gene primers was used to estimate how many nucleated cells each sample contained. To quantify the absolute abundance of each unique TCRbeta CDR3 rearrangement, sequence reads were collapsed and filtered. Productive Simpson clonality was computed per sample as the square root of Simpson's diversity index over productive rearrangements. TCRdb took over this immuneACCESS table, retaining in-frame rearrangements with V and J assigned. Such tables are incomplete; in checked studies, under half of the missing clones stem from an unresolved V gene, and the remainder is unexplained. V, J and clone size reflect that table, while D and trimming were determined from the DNA. The table for this sample lists 450,000 or so clones; nearly 90% of them were counted only once. In total, the top ten clones hold approximately 0.9% of the sample.

V loses 3 bases at its end and J loses 3 bases; junction bases beyond the gene matches: 1. CDR1 and CDR2 were assigned from the germline V gene (reference sequence) as MNHEY and SMNVEV. The CDR3, from cysteine to phenylalanine, totals 13 residues. Kept here is only the CDR3 DNA, which spans 39 bases and is read in frame from base 1. As regards this clone: The antigen this receptor binds is unknown. Nothing much larger sits one base from this clone, and base qualities are not available.

At one collaborating source in Seattle, patients were enrolled during active infection and were followed longitudinally through the course of disease. The collaborating institutions used their own protocols to collect whole blood in K2EDTA tubes. For TCRbeta analysis, collaborator samples were shipped as frozen whole blood, as isolated PBMCs, or as DNA extracted from either sample type. The receptor was isolated from a man aged 18 to 29 with COVID-19, enrolled during active disease. The sequenced sample consisted of peripheral blood. Rearrangement joined TRBV27 to TRBJ2-7; the central 8 bases match TRBD1. The sequenced DNA is TGTGCCAGCAGTTTTGGGACAGGCTACGAGCAGTACTTC. Its protein product is CASSFGTGYEQYF.